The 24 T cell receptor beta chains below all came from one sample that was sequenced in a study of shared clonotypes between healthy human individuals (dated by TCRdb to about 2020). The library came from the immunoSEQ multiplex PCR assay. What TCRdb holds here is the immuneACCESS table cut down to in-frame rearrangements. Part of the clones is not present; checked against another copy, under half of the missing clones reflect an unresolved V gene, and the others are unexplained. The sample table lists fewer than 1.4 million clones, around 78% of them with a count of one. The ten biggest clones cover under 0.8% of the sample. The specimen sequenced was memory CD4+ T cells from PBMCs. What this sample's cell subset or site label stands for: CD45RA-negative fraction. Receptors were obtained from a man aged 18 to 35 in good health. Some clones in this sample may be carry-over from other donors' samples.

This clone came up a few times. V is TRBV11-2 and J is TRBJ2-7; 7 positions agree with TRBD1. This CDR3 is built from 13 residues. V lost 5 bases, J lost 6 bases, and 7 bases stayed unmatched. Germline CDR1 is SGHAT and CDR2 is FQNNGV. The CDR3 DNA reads TGTGCCAGCAGCCCCGACAGGGTGGCCGAGCAGTACTTC. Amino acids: CASSPDRVAEQYF. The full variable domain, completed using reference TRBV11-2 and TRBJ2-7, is EAGVAQSPRYKIIEKRQSVAFWCNPISGHATLYWYQQILGQGPKLLIQFQNNGVVDDSQLPKDRFSAERLKGVDSTLKIQPAKLEDSAVYLCASSPDRVAEQYFGPGTRLTVT.

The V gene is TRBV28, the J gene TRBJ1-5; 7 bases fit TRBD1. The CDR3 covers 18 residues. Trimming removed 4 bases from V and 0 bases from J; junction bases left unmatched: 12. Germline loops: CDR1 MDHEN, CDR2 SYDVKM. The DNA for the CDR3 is TGTGCCAGCAGTTCCGGGTGGACAGGACTCTATAGCAATCAGCCCCAGCATTTT. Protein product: CASSSGWTGLYSNQPQHF.

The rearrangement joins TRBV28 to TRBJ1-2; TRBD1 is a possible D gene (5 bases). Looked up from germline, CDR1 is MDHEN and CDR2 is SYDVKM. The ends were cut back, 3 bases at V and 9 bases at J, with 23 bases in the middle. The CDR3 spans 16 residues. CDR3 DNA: TGTGCCAGCAGTTTCCGGGGCCGAACCGCCCGATCTAGCTACACCTTC. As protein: CASSFRGRTARSSYTF.

CDR3 sequence reads: CASAGQTNYGYTF. The DNA for the CDR3 is TGTGCCAGCGCGGGACAGACTAACTATGGCTACACCTTC. V gene TRBV2 combines with J gene TRBJ1-2; TRBD1 agrees at 7 bases. This CDR3 contains 13 residues. The germline CDR1 and CDR2 sequences are SNHLY and FYNNEI. The V gene end was trimmed by 8 bases and the J gene end by 0 bases; junction bases not matched to a gene: 3.

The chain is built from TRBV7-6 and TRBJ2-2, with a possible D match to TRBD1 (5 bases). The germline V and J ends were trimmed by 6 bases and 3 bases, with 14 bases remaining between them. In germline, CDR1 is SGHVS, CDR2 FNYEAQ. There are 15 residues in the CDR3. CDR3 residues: CASRRLIGDTGELFF. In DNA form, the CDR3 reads TGTGCCAGCAGGAGGTTAATAGGGGACACCGGGGAGCTGTTTTTT.

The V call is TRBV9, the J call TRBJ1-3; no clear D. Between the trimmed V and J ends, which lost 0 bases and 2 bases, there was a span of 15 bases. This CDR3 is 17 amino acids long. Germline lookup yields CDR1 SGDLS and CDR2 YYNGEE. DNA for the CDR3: TGTGCCAGCAGCGTAGCCGTAGGAAGGGTAGCTGGAAACACCATATATTTT. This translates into CASSVAVGRVAGNTIYF. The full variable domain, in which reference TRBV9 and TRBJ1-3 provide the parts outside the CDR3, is DSGVTQTPKHLITATGQRVTLRCSPRSGDLSVYWYQQSLDQGLQFLIQYYNGEERAKGNILERFSAQQFPDLHSELNLSSLELGDSALYFCASSVAVGRVAGNTIYFGEGSWLTVV.

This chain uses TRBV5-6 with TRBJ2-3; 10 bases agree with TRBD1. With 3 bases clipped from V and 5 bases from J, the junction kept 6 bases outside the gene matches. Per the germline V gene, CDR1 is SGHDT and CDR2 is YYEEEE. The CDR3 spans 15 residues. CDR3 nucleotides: TGTGCCAGCAGCTGGGGACAGGGGTACGTAGATACGCAGTATTTT. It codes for CASSWGQGYVDTQYF.

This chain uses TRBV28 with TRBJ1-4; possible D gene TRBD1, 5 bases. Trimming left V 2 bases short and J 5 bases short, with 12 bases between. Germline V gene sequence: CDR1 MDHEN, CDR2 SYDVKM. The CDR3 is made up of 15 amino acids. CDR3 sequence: CASSLGGDLNEKLFF. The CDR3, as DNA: TGTGCCAGCAGTTTAGGAGGGGACTTAAATGAAAAACTGTTTTTT. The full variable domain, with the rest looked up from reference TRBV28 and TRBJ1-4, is DVKVTQSSRYLVKRTGEKVFLECVQDMDHENMFWYRQDPGLGLRLIYFSYDVKMKEKGDIPEGYSVSREKKERFSLILESASTNQTSMYLCASSLGGDLNEKLFFGSGTQLSVL.

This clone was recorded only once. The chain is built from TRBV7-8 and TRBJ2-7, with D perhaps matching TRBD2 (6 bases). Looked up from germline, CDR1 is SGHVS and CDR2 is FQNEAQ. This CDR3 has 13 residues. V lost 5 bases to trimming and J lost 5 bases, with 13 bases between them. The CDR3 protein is CASSVGGGDEQYF. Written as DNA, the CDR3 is TGTGCCAGCAGCGTCGGGGGAGGCGACGAGCAGTACTTC.

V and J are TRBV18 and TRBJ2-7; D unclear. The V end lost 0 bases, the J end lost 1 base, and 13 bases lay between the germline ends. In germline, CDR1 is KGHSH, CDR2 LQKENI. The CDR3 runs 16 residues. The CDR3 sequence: CASSPPSLTKSYEQYF. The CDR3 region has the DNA TGTGCCAGCTCACCACCCAGCCTGACGAAGTCCTACGAGCAGTACTTC.

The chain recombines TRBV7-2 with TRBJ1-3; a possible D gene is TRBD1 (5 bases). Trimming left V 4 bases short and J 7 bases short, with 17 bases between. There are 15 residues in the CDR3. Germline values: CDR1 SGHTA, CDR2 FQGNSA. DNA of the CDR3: TGTGCCAGCAGCTACTCGGGGGGACTTAGGAACACCATATATTTT. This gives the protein CASSYSGGLRNTIYF.

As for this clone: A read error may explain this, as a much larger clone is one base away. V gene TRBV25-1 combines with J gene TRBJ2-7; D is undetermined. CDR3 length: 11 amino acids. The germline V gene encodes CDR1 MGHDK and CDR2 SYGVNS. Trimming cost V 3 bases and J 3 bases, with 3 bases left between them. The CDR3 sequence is CASSEIYEQYF. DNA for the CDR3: TGTGCCAGCAGTGAGATCTACGAGCAGTACTTC.

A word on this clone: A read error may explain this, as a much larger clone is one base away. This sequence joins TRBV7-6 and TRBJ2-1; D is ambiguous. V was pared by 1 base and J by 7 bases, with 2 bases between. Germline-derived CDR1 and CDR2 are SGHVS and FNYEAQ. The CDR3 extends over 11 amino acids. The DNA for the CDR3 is TGTGCCAGCAGCTTAGGGAATGAGCAGTTCTTC. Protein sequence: CASSLGNEQFF.

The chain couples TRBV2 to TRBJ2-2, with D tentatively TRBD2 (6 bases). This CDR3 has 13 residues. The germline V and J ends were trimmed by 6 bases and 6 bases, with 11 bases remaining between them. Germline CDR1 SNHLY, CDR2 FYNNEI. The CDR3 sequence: CASSGTWAGELFF. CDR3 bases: TGTGCCAGCAGCGGGACTTGGGCCGGGGAGCTGTTTTTT.

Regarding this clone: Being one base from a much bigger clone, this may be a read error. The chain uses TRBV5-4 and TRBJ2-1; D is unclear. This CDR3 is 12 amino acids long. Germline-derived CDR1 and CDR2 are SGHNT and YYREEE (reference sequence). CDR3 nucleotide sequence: TGTGCCAGTAGCTTAAACCTCATCGAGCAGTTCTTC. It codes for CASSLNLIEQFF.

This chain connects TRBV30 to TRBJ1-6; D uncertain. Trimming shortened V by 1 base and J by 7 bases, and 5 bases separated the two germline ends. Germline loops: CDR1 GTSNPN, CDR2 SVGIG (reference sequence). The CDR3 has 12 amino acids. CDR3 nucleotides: TGTGCCTGGAGTGGAGGAAATTCACCCCTCCACTTT. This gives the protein CAWSGGNSPLHF. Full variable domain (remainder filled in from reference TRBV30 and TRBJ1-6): SQTIHQWPATLVQPVGSPLSLECTVEGTSNPNLYWYRQAAGRGLQLLFYSVGIGQISSEVPQNLSASRPQDRQFILSSKKLLLSDSGFYLCAWSGGNSPLHFGNGTRLTVT.

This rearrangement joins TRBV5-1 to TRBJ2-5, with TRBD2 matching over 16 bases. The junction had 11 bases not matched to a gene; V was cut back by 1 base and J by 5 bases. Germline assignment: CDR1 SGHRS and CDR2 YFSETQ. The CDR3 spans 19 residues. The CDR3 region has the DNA TGCGCCAGCAGCTTGTATGGGACTAGCGGGAGGGCTTCTAGGGAGACCCAGTACTTC. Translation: CASSLYGTSGRASRETQYF.

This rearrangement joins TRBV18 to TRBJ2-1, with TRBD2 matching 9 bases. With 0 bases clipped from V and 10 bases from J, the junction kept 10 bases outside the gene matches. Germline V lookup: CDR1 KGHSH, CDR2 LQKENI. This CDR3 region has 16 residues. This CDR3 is CASSPPIGLALTEQFF. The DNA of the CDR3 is TGTGCCAGCTCACCACCGATCGGACTAGCGCTCACCGAGCAGTTCTTC.

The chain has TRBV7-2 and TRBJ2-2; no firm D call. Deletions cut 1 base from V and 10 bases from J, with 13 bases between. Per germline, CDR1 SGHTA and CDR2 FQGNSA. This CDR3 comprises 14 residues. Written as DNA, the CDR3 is TGTGCCAGCAGCTTAGTTTTGGGTAGTATGGAGCTGTTTTTT. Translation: CASSLVLGSMELFF.

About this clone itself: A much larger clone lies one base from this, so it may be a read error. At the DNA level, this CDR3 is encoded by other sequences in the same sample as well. The CDR3 region is CAYDRGRFGEQYF. CDR3 nucleotide sequence: TGTGCCTATGACAGGGGGCGATTTGGCGAACAGTACTTC. The V gene is TRBV30, the J gene TRBJ2-7; 10 nucleotides align to TRBD1. Germline CDR1 reads GTSNPN; CDR2 reads SVGIG (reference sequence). The CDR3 loop spans 13 amino acids. V lost 7 bases and J lost 10; bases outside the gene matches: 13.

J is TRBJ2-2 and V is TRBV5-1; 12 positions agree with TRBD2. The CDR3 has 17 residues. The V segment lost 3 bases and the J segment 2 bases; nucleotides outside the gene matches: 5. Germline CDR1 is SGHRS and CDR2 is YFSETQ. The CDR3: CASSSGLAGPNTGELFF. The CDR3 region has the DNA TGCGCCAGCAGCTCGGGACTAGCGGGCCCTAACACCGGGGAGCTGTTTTTT.

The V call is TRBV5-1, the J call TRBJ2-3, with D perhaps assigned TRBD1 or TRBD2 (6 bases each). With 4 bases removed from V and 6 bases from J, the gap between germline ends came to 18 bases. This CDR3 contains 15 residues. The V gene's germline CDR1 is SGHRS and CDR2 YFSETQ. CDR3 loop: CASSQNGGGSDTQYF. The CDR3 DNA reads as TGCGCCAGCAGCCAAAACGGAGGGGGGAGCGATACGCAGTATTTT.

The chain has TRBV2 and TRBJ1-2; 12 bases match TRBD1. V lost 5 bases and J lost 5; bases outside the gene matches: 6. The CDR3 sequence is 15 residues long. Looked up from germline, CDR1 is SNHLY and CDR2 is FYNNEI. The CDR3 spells CASSRDRGQGYGYTF. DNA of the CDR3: TGTGCCAGCAGTCGGGACAGGGGGCAAGGGTATGGCTACACCTTC.

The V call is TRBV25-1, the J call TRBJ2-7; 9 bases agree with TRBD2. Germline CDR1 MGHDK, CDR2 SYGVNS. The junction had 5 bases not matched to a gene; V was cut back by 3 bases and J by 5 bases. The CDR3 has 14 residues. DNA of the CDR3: TGTGCCAGCAGTGATGCGGGAGGGGCTAACGAGCAGTACTTC. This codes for CASSDAGGANEQYF.